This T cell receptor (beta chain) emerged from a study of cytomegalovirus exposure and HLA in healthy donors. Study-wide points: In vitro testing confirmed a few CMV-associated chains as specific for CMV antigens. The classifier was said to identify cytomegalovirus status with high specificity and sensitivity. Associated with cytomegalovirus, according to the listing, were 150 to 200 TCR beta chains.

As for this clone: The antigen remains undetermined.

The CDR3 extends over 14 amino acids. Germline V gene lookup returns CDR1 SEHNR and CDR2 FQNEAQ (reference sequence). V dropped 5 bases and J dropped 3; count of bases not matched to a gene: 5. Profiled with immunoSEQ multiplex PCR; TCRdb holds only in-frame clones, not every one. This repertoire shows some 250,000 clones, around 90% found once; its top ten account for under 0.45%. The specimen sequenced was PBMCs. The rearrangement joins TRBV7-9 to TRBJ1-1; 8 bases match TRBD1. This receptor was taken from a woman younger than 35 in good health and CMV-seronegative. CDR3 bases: TGTGCCAGCAGCCGGACAGGGTGGGACACTGAAGCTTTCTTT. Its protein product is CASSRTGWDTEAFF.